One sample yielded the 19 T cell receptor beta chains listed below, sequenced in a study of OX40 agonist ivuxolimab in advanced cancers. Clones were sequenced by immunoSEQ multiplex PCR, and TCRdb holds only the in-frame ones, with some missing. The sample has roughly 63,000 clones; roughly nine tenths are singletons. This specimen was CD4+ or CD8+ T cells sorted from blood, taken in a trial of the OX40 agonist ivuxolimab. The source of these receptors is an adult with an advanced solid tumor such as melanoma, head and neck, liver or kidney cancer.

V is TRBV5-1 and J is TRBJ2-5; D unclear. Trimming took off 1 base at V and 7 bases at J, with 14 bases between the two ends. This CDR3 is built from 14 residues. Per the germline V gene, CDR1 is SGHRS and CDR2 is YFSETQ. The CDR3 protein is CASSLNLAKGTQYF. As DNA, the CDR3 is TGCGCCAGCAGCTTGAACCTTGCAAAGGGGACCCAGTACTTC.

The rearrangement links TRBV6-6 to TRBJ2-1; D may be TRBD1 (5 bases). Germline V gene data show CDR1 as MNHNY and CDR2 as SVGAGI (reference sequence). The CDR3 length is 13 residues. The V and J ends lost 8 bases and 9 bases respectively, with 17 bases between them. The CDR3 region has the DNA TGTGCCAGCTACGGTCAGGGAATCCGTGAGCAGTTCTTC. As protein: CASYGQGIREQFF.

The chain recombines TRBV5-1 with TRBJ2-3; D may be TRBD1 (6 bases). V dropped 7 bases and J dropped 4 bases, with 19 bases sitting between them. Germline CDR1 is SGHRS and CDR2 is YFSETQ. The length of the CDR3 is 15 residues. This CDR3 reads CASGLERPGADTQYF. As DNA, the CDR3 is TGCGCCAGCGGTCTTGAACGGCCAGGGGCAGATACGCAGTATTTT.

The CDR3 loop is CASSLDPRWEAATGELFF. The CDR3 region has the DNA TGTGCCAGCAGCTTAGATCCCCGCTGGGAAGCGGCCACCGGGGAGCTGTTTTTT. The chain uses TRBV7-9 and TRBJ2-2; D may be TRBD2 (5 bases). The germline CDR1 and CDR2 sequences are SEHNR and FQNEAQ (reference sequence). V was clipped by 1 base and J by 4 bases, with 19 bases between them. This CDR3 is 18 amino acids long.

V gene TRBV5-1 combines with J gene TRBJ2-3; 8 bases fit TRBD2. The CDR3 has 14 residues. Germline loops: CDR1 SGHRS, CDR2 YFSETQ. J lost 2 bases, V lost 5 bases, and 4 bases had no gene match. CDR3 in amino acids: CASRFSGTTDTQYF. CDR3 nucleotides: TGCGCCAGCAGGTTTAGCGGGACCACAGATACGCAGTATTTT.

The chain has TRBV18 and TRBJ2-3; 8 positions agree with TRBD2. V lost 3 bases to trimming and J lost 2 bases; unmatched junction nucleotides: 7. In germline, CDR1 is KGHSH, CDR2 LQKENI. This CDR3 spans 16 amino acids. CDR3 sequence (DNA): TGTGCCAGCTCACCCCTCGTGCGGGGGGTCACAGATACGCAGTATTTT. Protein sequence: CASSPLVRGVTDTQYF.

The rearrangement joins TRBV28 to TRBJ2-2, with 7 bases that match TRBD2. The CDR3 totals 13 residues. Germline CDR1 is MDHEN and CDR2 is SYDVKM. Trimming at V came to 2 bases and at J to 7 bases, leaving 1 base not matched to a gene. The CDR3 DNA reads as TGTGCCAGCAGTTTAGGGAGGGTCGGGGAGCTGTTTTTT. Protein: CASSLGRVGELFF.

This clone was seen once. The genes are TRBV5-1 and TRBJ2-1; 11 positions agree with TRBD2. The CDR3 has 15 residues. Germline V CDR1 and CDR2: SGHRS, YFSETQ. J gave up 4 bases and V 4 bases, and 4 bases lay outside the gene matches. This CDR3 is CASSDGTSGYNEQFF. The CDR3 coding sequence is TGCGCCAGCAGCGACGGGACTAGCGGTTACAATGAGCAGTTCTTC.

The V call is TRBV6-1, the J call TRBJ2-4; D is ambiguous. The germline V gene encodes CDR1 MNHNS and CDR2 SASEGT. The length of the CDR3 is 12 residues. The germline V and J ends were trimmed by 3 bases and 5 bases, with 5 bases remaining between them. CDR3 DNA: TGTGCCAGCAGTGAGTACCAAAACATTCAGTACTTC. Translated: CASSEYQNIQYF.

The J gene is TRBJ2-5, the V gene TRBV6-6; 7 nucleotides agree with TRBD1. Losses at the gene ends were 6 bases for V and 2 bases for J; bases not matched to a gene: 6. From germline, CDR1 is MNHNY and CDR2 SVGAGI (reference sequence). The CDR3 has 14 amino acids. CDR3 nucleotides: TGTGCCAGCAGCCCGGACAGGAGACAAGAGACCCAGTACTTC. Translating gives CASSPDRRQETQYF.

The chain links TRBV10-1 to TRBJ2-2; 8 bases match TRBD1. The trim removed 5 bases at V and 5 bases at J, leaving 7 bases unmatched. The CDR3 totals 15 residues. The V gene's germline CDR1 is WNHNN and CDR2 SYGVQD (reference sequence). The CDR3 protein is CASSYDRGGTGELFF. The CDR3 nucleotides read TGCGCCAGCAGTTATGACAGGGGTGGAACCGGGGAGCTGTTTTTT.

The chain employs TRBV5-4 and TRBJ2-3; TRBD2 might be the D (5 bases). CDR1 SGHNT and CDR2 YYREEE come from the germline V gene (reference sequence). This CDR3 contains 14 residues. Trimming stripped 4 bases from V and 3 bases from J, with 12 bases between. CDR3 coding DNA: TGTGCCAGCAGCCTCCGGGATATAACAGATACGCAGTATTTT. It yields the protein CASSLRDITDTQYF.

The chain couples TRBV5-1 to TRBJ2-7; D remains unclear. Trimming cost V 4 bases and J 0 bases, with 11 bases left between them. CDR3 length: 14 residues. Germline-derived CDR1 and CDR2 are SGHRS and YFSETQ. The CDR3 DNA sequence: TGCGCCAGCAGCCAAATTTCCCCCTCCTACGAGCAGTACTTC. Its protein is CASSQISPSYEQYF.

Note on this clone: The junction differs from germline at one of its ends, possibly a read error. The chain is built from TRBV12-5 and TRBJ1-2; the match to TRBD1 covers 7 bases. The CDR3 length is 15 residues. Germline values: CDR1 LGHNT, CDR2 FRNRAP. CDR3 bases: TGTGCTAGTGGTTTTACTCTTGAGGGGGCGAATGGCTGCACCTTC. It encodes CASGFTLEGANGCTF.

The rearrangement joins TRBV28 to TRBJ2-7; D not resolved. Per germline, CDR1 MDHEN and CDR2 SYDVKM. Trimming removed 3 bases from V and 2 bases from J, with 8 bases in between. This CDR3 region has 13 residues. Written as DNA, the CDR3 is TGTGCCAGCAGTTTTTCTGGGACCTACGAGCAGTACTTC. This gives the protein CASSFSGTYEQYF.

The CDR3 DNA sequence: TGTGCCAGCAGCTTAGGAATAGGGTATTACGAGCAGTACTTC. Residues: CASSLGIGYYEQYF. The chain uses TRBV11-2 and TRBJ2-7; D is unresolved. The CDR3 contains 14 residues. In germline, CDR1 is SGHAT, CDR2 FQNNGV. The V end lost 1 base, the J end lost 4 bases, and 11 bases lay between the germline ends.

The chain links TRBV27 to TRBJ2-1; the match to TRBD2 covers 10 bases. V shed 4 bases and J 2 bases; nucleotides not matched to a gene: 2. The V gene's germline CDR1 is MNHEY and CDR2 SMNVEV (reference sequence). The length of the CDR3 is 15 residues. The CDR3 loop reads CASSSSGGAYNEQFF. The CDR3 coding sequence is TGTGCCAGCAGTTCCAGCGGGGGGGCCTACAATGAGCAGTTCTTC.

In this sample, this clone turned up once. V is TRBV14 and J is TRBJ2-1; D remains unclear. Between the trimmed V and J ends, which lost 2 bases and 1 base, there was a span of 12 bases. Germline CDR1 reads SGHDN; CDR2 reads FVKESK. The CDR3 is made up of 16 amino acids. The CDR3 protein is CASSQHLRASYNEQFF. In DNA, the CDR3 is TGTGCCAGCAGCCAACACCTGCGAGCATCCTACAATGAGCAGTTCTTC.

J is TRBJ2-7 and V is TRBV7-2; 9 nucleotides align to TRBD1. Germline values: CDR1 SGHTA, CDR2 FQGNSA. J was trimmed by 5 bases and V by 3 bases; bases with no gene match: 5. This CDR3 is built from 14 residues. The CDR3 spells CASSFRDRAHEQYF. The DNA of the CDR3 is TGTGCCAGCAGCTTTAGGGACAGGGCCCACGAGCAGTACTTC.